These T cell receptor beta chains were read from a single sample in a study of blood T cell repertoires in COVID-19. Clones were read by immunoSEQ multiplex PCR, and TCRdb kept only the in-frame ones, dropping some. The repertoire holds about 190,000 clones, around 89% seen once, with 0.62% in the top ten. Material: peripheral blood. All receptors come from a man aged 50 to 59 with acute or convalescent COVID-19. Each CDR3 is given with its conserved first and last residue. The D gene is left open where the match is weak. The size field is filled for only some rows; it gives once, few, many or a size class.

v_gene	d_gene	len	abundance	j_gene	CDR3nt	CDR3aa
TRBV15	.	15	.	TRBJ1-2	TGTGCCACCAGCAAATCGGACGGGGGGGCGTATGGCTACACCTTC	CATSKSDGGAYGYTF
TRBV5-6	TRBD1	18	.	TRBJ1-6	TGTGCCAGCAGCGTACATCCTCGGTGGGACAGGGTTATTTCACCCCTCCACTTT	CASSVHPRWDRVISPLHF
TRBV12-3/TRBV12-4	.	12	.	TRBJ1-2	TGTGCCAGCAGTATGGGCCGCTATGGCTACACCTTC	CASSMGRYGYTF
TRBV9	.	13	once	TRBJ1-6	TGTGCCAGCAGTGAGACGACAGGTACACCCCTCCACTTT	CASSETTGTPLHF
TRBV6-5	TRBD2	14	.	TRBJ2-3	TGTGCCAGCAGCTCTAGCGGGGGGTGGAATACGCAGTATTTT	CASSSSGGWNTQYF
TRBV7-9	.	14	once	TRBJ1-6	TGTGCCAGCAGCTTAGGACAGGTTAATTCACCCCTCCACTTT	CASSLGQVNSPLHF
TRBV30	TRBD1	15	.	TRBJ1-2	TGTGCCTGGAGCTTAAGGGACAGGGTTTCCTATGGCTACACCTTC	CAWSLRDRVSYGYTF
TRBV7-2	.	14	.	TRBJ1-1	TGTGCCAGCAGCCTCTCCCAACAGGTCACTGAAGCTTTCTTT	CASSLSQQVTEAFF
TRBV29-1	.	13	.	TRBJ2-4	TGCAGCGTTCTCGGTGGGCAGTTGAACATTCAGTACTTC	CSVLGGQLNIQYF
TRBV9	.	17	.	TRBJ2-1	TGTGCCAGCAGCGTAGGGGTACGGGGAAGCTCCTACAATGAGCAGTTCTTC	CASSVGVRGSSYNEQFF
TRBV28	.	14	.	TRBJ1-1	TGTGCCAGCAGTTCATGGGGGGGTAGGGCTGAAGCTTTCTTT	CASSSWGGRAEAFF
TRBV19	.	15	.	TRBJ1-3	TGTGCCAGTAGGATACCAGGGTCCCCTGGAAACACCATATATTTT	CASRIPGSPGNTIYF
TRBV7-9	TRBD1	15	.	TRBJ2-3	TGTGCCAGCAGCGCGGCCGGGACAGAAAAGGATACGCAGTATTTT	CASSAAGTEKDTQYF
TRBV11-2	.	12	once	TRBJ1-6	TGTGCCAGCATGGAGGGAGGACCACCCCTCCACTTT	CASMEGGPPLHF
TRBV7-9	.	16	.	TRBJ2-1	TGTGCCAGCAGATCAGGACAGACCGGCCCGAGCAATGAGCAGTTCTTC	CASRSGQTGPSNEQFF
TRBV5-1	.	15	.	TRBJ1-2	TGCGCCAGCAGCTTGGAGGGGAATCTAGTTTATGGCTACACCTTC	CASSLEGNLVYGYTF
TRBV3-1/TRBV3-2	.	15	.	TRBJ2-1	TGTGCCAGCAGCCCAACTAGAGGTACCTACAATGAGCAGTTCTTC	CASSPTRGTYNEQFF
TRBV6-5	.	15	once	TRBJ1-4	TGTGCCAGCAGTTACTCGGGGCAGGGAGGGGAAAAACTGTTTTTT	CASSYSGQGGEKLFF
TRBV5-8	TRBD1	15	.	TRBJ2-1	TGTGCCAGCAGCCTAAGGACAGGGGGGTACAATGAGCAGTTCTTC	CASSLRTGGYNEQFF
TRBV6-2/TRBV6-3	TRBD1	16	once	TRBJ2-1	TGTGCCAGCAGTTACTCGACAGGGGGCTACTACAATGAGCAGTTCTTC	CASSYSTGGYYNEQFF
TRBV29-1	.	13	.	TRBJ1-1	TGCAGCGTTATAAAGGGGTCGAGCACTGAAGCTTTCTTT	CSVIKGSSTEAFF
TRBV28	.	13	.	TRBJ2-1	TGTGCCAGCAGTTCGGGTGGCGGATTGGAGCAGTTCTTC	CASSSGGGLEQFF
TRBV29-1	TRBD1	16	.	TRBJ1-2	TGCAGCGTTGACGTGGGACAGGGTACAAGCCCAGATGGCTACACCTTC	CSVDVGQGTSPDGYTF
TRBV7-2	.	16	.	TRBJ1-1	TGTGCCAGCAGCTTAGGGGCAGGATTAATGAACACTGAAGCTTTCTTT	CASSLGAGLMNTEAFF
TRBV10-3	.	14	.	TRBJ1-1	TGTGCCATCAGTGCGGGGGGGCCGGACACTGAAGCTTTCTTT	CAISAGGPDTEAFF
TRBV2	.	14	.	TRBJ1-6	TGTGCCAGCGGGGGGGTCACCTATAATTCACCCCTCCACTTT	CASGGVTYNSPLHF
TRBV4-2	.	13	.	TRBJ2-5	TGTGCCAGCAGCCAAGGGGGCTATGGCACCCAGTACTTC	CASSQGGYGTQYF
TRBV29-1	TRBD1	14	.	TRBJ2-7	TGCAGCGTTGAACTACGGGCAGGGGGCTACGAGCAGTACTTC	CSVELRAGGYEQYF
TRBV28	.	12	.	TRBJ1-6	TGTGCCAGCAGTTCAAGGGACACCCGGCCCCACTTT	CASSSRDTRPHF
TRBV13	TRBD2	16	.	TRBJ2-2	TGTGCCAGCAGCCCGCGGACTAGCGGGGGAGGGGGGGAGCTGTTTTTT	CASSPRTSGGGGELFF
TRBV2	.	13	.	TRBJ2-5	TGTGCCACCCTTGGGCAGGGATGGGAGACCCAGTACTTC	CATLGQGWETQYF
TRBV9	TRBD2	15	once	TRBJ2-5	TGTGCCAGCACCTCTACTAGCGGGGGCAGAGAGACCCAGTACTTC	CASTSTSGGRETQYF
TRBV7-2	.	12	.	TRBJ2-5	TGTGCCAGCAGCTTACCAAAAGAGACCCAGTACTTC	CASSLPKETQYF
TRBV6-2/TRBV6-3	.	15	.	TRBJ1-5	TGTGCCAGCAGTTACACTTTGAGCGGAAATCAGCCCCAGCATTTT	CASSYTLSGNQPQHF
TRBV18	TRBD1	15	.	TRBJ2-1	TGTGCCAGCTCACCTGGGACAGGCCGCTACAATGAGCAGTTCTTC	CASSPGTGRYNEQFF
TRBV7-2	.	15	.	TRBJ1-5	TGTGCCAGCAGCCCCCGGGACGGGGGGTATCAGCCCCAGCATTTT	CASSPRDGGYQPQHF
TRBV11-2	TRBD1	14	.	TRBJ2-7	TGTGCCAGCAGCCGTGGGACAGGGTCCTACGAGCAGTACTTC	CASSRGTGSYEQYF
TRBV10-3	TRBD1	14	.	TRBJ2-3	TGTGCCATCAGGGGACAGGGGAGCACAGATACGCAGTATTTT	CAIRGQGSTDTQYF
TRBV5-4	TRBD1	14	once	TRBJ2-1	TGTGCCAGCCTTAGGGACAGGGGCTTGAATGAGCAGTTCTTC	CASLRDRGLNEQFF
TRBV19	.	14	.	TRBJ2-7	TGTGCCAGTATGGGGTTGGAGGGCTCCTACGAGCAGTACTTC	CASMGLEGSYEQYF
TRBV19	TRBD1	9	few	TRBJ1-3	TGTGCCAGTCAGGGGGAAACGGGATTT	CASQGETGF
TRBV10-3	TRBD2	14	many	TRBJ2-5	TGTGCCATCGGGAGACTAGCGGGGGTTGAGACCCAGTACTTC	CAIGRLAGVETQYF
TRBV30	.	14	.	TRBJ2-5	TGTGCCTGGAGTGTACGGTCGGGAGACGAGACCCAGTACTTC	CAWSVRSGDETQYF
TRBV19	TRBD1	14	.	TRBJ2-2	TGTGCCAGTAGTCCAAGGACAGGGGCCGGGGAGCTGTTTTTT	CASSPRTGAGELFF
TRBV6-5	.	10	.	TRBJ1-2	TGTGCCGCAGGGGACTATGGCTACACCTTC	CAAGDYGYTF
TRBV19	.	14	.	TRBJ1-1	TGTGCCAGTAGTATTTTTTCAGGGAACACTGAAGCTTTCTTT	CASSIFSGNTEAFF
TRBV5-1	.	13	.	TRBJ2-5	TGCGCCAGCAGCTTAGGACAACCGGAGACCCAGTACTTC	CASSLGQPETQYF
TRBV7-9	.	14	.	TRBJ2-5	TGTGCCAGCCAGTCCTGGAGCGGCCAAGAGACCCAGTACTTC	CASQSWSGQETQYF
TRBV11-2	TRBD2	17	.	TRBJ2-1	TGTGCCAGCAGCTTAGAACCTAGCGGGAGCTCCTACAATGAGCAGTTCTTC	CASSLEPSGSSYNEQFF
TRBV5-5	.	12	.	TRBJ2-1	TGTGCCAGCAGCTTGGGGGGAGTTGAGCAGTTCTTC	CASSLGGVEQFF
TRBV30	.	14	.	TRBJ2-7	TGTGCCATTATCAGGACAGTCAAGACCTACGAGCAGTACTTC	CAIIRTVKTYEQYF
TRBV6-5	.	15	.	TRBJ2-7	TGTGCCAGCAGTTACTCAGTGGCTGACTACTACGAGCAGTACTTC	CASSYSVADYYEQYF
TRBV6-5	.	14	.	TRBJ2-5	TGTGCCAGCACCGCTAGGCTTGCCGAAGAGACCCAGTACTTC	CASTARLAEETQYF